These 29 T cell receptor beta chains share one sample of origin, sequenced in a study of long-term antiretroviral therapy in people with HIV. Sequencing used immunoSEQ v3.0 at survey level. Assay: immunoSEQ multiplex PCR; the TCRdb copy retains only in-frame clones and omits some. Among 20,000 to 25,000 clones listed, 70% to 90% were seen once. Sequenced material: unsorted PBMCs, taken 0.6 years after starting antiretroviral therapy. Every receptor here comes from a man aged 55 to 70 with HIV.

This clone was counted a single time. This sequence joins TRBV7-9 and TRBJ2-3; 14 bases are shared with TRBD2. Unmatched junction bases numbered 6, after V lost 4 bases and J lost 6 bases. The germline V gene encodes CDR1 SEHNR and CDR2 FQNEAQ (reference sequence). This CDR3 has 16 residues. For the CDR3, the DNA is TGTGCCAGCAGCTCGGGACTAGCGGGAGAAGGCGATACGCAGTATTTT. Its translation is CASSSGLAGEGDTQYF.

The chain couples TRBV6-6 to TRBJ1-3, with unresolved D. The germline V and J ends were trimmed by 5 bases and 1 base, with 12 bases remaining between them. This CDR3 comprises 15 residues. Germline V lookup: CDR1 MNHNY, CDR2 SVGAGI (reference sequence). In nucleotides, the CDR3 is TGTGCCAGCAGTCATCAGCGAACATCTGGAAACACCATATATTTT. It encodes CASSHQRTSGNTIYF.

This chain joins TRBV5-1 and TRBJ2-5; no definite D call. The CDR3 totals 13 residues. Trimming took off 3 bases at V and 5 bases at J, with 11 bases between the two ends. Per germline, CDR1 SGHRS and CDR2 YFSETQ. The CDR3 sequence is CASSSRPGETQYF. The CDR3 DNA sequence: TGCGCCAGCAGCTCCCGACCCGGGGAGACCCAGTACTTC.

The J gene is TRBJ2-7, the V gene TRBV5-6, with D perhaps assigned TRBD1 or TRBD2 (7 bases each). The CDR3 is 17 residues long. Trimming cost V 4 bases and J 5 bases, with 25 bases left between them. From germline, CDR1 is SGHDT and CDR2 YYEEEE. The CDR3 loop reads CASSPGYRGAGGHEQYF. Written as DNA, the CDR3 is TGTGCCAGCAGCCCCGGATACCGGGGGGCAGGGGGACACGAGCAGTACTTC.

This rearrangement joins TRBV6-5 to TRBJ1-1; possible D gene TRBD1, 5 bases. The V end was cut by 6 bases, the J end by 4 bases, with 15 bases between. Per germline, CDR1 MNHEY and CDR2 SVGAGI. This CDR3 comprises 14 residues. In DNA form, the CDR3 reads TGTGCCAGCAGCCCACAGAGGGGTGGCACTGAAGCTTTCTTT. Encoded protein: CASSPQRGGTEAFF.

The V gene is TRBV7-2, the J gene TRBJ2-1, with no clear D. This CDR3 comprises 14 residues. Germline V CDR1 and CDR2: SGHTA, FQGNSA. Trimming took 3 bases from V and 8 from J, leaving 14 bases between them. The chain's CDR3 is CASSFFQLIDEQFF. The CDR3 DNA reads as TGTGCCAGCAGCTTCTTCCAGTTGATAGATGAGCAGTTCTTC.

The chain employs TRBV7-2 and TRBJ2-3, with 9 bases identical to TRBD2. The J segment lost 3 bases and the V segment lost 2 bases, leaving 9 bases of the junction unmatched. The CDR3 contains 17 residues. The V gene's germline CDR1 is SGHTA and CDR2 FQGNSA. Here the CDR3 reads CASSLLSMGLATDTQYF. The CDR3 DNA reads TGTGCCAGCAGCTTATTGTCTATGGGACTAGCAACAGATACGCAGTATTTT.

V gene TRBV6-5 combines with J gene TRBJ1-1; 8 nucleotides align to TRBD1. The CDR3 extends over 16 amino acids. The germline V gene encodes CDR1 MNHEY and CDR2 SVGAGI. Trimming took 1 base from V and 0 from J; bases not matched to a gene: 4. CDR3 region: CASSYYTGGVNTEAFF. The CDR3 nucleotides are TGTGCCAGCAGTTACTATACAGGGGGAGTGAACACTGAAGCTTTCTTT.

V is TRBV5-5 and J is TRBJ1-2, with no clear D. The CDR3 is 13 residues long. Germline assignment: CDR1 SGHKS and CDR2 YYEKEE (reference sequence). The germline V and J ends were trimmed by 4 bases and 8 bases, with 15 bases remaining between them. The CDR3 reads CASSVLSSGGYTF. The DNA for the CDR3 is TGTGCCAGCAGCGTGCTCAGTTCGGGAGGCTACACCTTC.

The CDR3 region has the DNA TGTGCCAGCAGCCACACGCCTCTAGCGGGGACCTACTACGAGCAGTACTTC. Encoded protein: CASSHTPLAGTYYEQYF. The genes are TRBV14 and TRBJ2-7, with 9 bases fitting TRBD2. The CDR3 length is 17 residues. The V gene end was trimmed by 3 bases and the J gene end by 3 bases; junction bases not matched to a gene: 12. Germline lookup yields CDR1 SGHDN and CDR2 FVKESK.

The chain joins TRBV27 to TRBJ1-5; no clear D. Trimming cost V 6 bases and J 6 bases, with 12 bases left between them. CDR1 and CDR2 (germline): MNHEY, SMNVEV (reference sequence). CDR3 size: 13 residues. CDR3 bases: TGTGCCAGCAGCCTAGGTTTTGGTCAGCCCCAGCATTTT. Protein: CASSLGFGQPQHF.

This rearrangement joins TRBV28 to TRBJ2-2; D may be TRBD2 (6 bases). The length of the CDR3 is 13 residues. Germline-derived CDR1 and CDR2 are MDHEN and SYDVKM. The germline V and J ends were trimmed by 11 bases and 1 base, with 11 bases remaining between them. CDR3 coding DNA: TGTGCCGGGGGGAACTTGAACACCGGGGAGCTGTTTTTT. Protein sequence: CAGGNLNTGELFF.

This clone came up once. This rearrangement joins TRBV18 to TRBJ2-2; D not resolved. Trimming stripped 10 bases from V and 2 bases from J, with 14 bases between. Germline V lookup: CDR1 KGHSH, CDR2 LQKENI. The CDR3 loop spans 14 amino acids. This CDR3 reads CANLGDKNTGELFF. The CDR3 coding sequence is TGTGCCAACTTGGGTGACAAAAACACCGGGGAGCTGTTTTTT.

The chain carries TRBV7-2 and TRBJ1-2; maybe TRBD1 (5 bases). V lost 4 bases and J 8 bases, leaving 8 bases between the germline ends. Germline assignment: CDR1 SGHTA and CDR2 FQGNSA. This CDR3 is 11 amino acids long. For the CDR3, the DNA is TGTGCCAGCAGCTCCTGGGGGGGCTACACCTTC. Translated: CASSSWGGYTF.

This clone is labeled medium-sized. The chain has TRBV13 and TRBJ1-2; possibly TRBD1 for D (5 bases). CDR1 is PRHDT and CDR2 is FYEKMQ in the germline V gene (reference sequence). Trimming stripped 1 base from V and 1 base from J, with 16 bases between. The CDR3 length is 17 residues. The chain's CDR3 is CASSLVGAGSVNYGYTF. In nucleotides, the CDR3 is TGTGCCAGCAGCTTAGTGGGAGCAGGGTCCGTTAACTATGGCTACACCTTC.

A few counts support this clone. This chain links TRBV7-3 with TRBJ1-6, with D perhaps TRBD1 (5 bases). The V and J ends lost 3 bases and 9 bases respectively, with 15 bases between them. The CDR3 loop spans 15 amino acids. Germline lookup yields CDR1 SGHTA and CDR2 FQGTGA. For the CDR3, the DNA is TGTGCCAGCAGCTTGACCGGGACCGACGGTTCACCCCTCCACTTT. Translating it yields CASSLTGTDGSPLHF.

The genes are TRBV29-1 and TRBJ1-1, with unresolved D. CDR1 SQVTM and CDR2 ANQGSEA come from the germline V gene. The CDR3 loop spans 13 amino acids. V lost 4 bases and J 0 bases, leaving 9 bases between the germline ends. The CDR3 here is CSVVLRMNTEAFF. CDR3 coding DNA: TGCAGCGTTGTTCTCAGGATGAACACTGAAGCTTTCTTT.

CDR3 sequence: CASSLDWVNEKLFF. CDR3 DNA sequence: TGTGCCAGCAGCTTAGATTGGGTTAATGAAAAACTGTTTTTT. The V call is TRBV7-3, the J call TRBJ1-4; D is uncertain. There are 14 residues in the CDR3. Germline CDR1 reads SGHTA; CDR2 reads FQGTGA. V lost 2 bases to trimming and J lost 4 bases, with 8 bases between them.

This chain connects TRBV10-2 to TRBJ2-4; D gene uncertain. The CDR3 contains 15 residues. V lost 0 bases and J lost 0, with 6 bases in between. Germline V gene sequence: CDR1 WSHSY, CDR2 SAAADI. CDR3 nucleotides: TGCGCCAGCAGTGAGTCGCTCCTAGCCAAAAACATTCAGTACTTC. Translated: CASSESLLAKNIQYF.

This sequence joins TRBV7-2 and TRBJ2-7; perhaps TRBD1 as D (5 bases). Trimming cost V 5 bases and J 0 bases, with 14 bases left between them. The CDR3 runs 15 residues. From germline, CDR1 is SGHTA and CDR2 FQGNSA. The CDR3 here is CASSDRSRVSYEQYF. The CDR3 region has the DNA TGTGCCAGCAGCGATCGCTCCAGGGTCTCCTACGAGCAGTACTTC.

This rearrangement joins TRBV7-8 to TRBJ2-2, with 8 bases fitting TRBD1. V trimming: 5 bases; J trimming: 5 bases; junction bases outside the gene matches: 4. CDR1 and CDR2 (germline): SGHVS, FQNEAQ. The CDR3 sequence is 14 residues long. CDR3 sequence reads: CASSADRETGELFF. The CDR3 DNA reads TGTGCCAGCAGCGCGGACAGGGAGACCGGGGAGCTGTTTTTT. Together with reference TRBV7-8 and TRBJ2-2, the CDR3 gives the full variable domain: GAGVSQSPRYKVAKRGQDVALRCDPISGHVSLFWYQQALGQGPEFLTYFQNEAQLDKSGLPSDRFFAERPEGSVSTLKIQRTQQEDSAVYLCASSADRETGELFFGEGSRLTVL.

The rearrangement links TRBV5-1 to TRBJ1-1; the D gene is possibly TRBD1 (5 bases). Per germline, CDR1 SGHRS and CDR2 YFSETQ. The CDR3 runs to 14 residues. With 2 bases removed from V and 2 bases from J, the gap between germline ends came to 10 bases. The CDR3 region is CASSFSGGNTEAFF. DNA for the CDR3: TGCGCCAGCAGCTTTTCGGGGGGTAACACTGAAGCTTTCTTT.

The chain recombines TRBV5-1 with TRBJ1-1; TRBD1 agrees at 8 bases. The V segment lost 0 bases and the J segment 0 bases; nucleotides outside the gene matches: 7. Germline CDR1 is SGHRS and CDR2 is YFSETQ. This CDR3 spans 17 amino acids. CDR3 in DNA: TGCGCCAGCAGCTTGGTCGGACAGGGATTCCTGAACACTGAAGCTTTCTTT. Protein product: CASSLVGQGFLNTEAFF. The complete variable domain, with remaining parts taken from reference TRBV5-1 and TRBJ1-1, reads KAGVTQTPRYLIKTRGQQVTLSCSPISGHRSVSWYQQTPGQGLQFLFEYFSETQRNKGNFPGRFSGRQFSNSRSEMNVSTLELGDSALYLCASSLVGQGFLNTEAFFGQGTRLTVV.

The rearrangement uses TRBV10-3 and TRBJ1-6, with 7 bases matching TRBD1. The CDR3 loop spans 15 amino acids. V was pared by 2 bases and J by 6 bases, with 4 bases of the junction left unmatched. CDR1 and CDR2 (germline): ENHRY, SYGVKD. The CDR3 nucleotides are TGTGCCATCAGTGAGAGCGGACAGGTTAATTCACCCCTCCACTTT. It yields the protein CAISESGQVNSPLHF.

CDR3 DNA: TGTGCCAGCAGTGAAGATCGAGCGGGGGGGGCAGATACGCAGTATTTT. This gives the protein CASSEDRAGGADTQYF. V is TRBV6-1 and J is TRBJ2-3, with TRBD2 matching over 10 bases. CDR3 length: 16 amino acids. V lost 1 base and J lost 4; bases outside the gene matches: 5. Germline CDR1 and CDR2: MNHNS and SASEGT.

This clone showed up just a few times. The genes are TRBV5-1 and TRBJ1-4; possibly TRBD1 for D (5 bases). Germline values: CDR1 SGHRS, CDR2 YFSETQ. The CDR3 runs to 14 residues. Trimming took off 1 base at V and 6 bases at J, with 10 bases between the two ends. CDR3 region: CASSLTRDDEKLFF. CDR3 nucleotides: TGCGCCAGCAGCTTGACCAGGGATGATGAAAAACTGTTTTTT.

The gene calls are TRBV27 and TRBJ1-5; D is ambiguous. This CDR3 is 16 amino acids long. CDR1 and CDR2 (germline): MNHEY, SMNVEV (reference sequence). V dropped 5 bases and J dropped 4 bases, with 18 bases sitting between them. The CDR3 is CASSPKISLRNQPQHF. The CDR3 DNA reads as TGTGCCAGCAGTCCCAAGATAAGTTTAAGGAATCAGCCCCAGCATTTT.

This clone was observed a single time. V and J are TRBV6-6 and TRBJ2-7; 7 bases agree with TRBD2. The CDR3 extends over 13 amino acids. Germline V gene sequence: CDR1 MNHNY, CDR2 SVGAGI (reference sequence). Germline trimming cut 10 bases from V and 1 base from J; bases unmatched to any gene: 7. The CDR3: CATRPSGSYEQYF. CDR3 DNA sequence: TGTGCCACCCGCCCTAGCGGATCCTACGAGCAGTACTTC.

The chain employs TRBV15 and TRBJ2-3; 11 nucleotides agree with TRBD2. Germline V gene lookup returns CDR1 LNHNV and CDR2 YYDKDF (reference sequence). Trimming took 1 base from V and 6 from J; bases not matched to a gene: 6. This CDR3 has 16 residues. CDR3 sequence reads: CATSRGLAGGPDTQYF. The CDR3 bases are TGTGCCACCAGCAGAGGATTAGCGGGGGGGCCGGATACGCAGTATTTT.